One sample yielded the 19 T cell receptor beta chains listed below, sequenced in a study of cytotoxic CD8 clonotypes in ibrutinib-treated CLL (dated by TCRdb to the early 2020s). The library was obtained by the immunoSEQ multiplex PCR assay. Imported from immuneACCESS, the table was reduced by TCRdb to in-frame sequences with V and J called. These copies leave out some clones; in studies compared against another copy, an unresolved V gene accounts for under half, and the cause of the remainder is not known. In this sample the table shows fewer than 150,000 clones, 80% to 90% of which occur a single time. The ten largest make up 3% to 4% of the sample. In light of the paper, this sample's time point label describes: 24 months on ibrutinib. Sample: PBMCs, taken after 24 months of ibrutinib treatment. The receptors here all came from a human donor with chronic lymphocytic leukemia.

The rearrangement links TRBV7-6 to TRBJ1-1; D gene ambiguous. The CDR3 totals 13 residues. The V gene lost 5 bases and the J gene lost 1 base, with 8 bases spanning the gap. CDR1 and CDR2 from the germline V gene are SGHVS and FNYEAQ. In DNA, the CDR3 is TGTGCCAGCAGCGAAGGGCGGAACACTGAAGCTTTCTTT. Protein: CASSEGRNTEAFF.

The gene calls are TRBV4-3 and TRBJ2-7; D uncertain. Germline-derived CDR1 and CDR2 are LGHNA and YSLEER. The CDR3 runs to 14 residues. With 2 bases removed from V and 1 base from J, the gap between germline ends came to 9 bases. As DNA, the CDR3 is TGCGCCAGCAGCCAATGGGCAGCATCCTACGAGCAGTACTTC. Amino acid sequence: CASSQWAASYEQYF.

This chain joins TRBV18 and TRBJ1-1; 10 bases agree with TRBD1. Germline loops: CDR1 KGHSH, CDR2 LQKENI. V was pared by 3 bases and J by 3 bases, with 7 bases of the junction left unmatched. The CDR3 is made up of 16 amino acids. The CDR3 sequence: CASSPEPGQGYTEAFF. The CDR3 DNA reads as TGTGCCAGCTCACCGGAGCCGGGACAGGGGTACACTGAAGCTTTCTTT.

This chain connects TRBV19 to TRBJ1-1; the match to TRBD1 covers 10 bases. Germline V lookup: CDR1 LNHDA, CDR2 SQIVND (reference sequence). V shed 2 bases, J shed 6 bases, and the junction held 12 bases outside the gene matches. The CDR3 covers 17 residues. CDR3 sequence (DNA): TGTGCCAGTAGTATAAGGGGACAGGGGTCCCCGATGGCTGAAGCTTTCTTT. Protein: CASSIRGQGSPMAEAFF.

This chain joins TRBV30 and TRBJ2-7; D ambiguous. Germline V gene lookup returns CDR1 GTSNPN and CDR2 SVGIG (reference sequence). The V end lost 2 bases, the J end lost 4 bases, and 6 bases lay between the germline ends. This CDR3 has 11 residues. The CDR3 protein is CAWSLSYEQYF. DNA for the CDR3: TGTGCCTGGAGTCTATCTTACGAGCAGTACTTC.

The V call is TRBV5-1, the J call TRBJ1-3, with 10 bases lining up with TRBD1. The V and J ends lost 3 bases and 2 bases, in that order; junction bases with no gene match: 5. CDR1 is SGHRS, CDR2 YFSETQ, per germline. The CDR3 length is 16 residues. As DNA, the CDR3 is TGCGCCAGCAGCTATGGGACAGGGGAGGCTGGAAACACCATATATTTT. It is translated as CASSYGTGEAGNTIYF.

This chain links TRBV20-1 with TRBJ2-7; unclear D gene. The CDR3 contains 10 residues. Trimming pared 1 base from V and 5 bases from J, leaving 3 bases between. Germline V CDR1 and CDR2: DFQATT, SNEGSKA (reference sequence). The CDR3 protein is CSARGDEQYF. The CDR3 DNA follows: TGCAGTGCTAGAGGTGACGAGCAGTACTTC.

The V gene is TRBV29-1, the J gene TRBJ2-3, with 11 bases identical to TRBD1. The CDR3 length is 14 residues. V dropped 7 bases and J dropped 6; count of bases not matched to a gene: 9. In germline, CDR1 is SQVTM, CDR2 ANQGSEA. CDR3 nucleotides: TGCAGCGGGACCGGGACAGGGGGTTGGGATACGCAGTATTTT. Its protein is CSGTGTGGWDTQYF.

The V gene is TRBV2, the J gene TRBJ2-2, with D perhaps being TRBD1 or TRBD2 (5 bases each). The germline V and J ends were trimmed by 2 bases and 0 bases, with 13 bases remaining between them. Germline V gene data show CDR1 as SNHLY and CDR2 as FYNNEI. CDR3 length: 17 residues. The CDR3 DNA reads as TGTGCCAGCAGTGAATGGGGGTTTCCTACGAACACCGGGGAGCTGTTTTTT. Translation gives CASSEWGFPTNTGELFF.

A few counts support this clone. This chain links TRBV6-1 with TRBJ1-5; perhaps TRBD1 as D (6 bases). This CDR3 region has 16 residues. Germline assignment: CDR1 MNHNS and CDR2 SASEGT. V lost 3 bases, J lost 0 bases, and 12 bases lay in between. The CDR3 bases are TGTGCCAGCAGTGAGATCCAGGGGAATAGCAATCAGCCCCAGCATTTT. Translating gives CASSEIQGNSNQPQHF.

The V and J genes are TRBV9 and TRBJ2-2; no definite D call. V was clipped by 4 bases and J by 4 bases, with 17 bases between them. This CDR3 spans 16 amino acids. From germline, CDR1 is SGDLS and CDR2 YYNGEE. CDR3 DNA sequence: TGTGCCAGCAGCCCCCGGGTGGCCCCTGGCACCGGGGAGCTGTTTTTT. This encodes CASSPRVAPGTGELFF.

Only a few counts were recorded for this clone. This chain joins TRBV7-9 and TRBJ1-3; D unresolved. The germline V and J ends were trimmed by 1 base and 0 bases, with 4 bases remaining between them. CDR1 SEHNR and CDR2 FQNEAQ come from the germline V gene (reference sequence). This CDR3 region has 14 residues. The CDR3 DNA reads as TGTGCCAGCAGCTTAGGACTCTCTGGAAACACCATATATTTT. Its translation: CASSLGLSGNTIYF.

J is TRBJ2-3 and V is TRBV7-3; TRBD2 agrees at 7 bases. Germline assignment: CDR1 SGHTA and CDR2 FQGTGA. J lost 6 bases, V lost 5 bases, and 11 bases had no gene match. The CDR3 covers 15 residues. DNA of the CDR3: TGTGCCAGCAGCCTTACGGGAGCGGGGAGGGATACGCAGTATTTT. Its protein is CASSLTGAGRDTQYF.

V usage is TRBV5-4 and J usage is TRBJ1-2, with D tentatively TRBD1 (5 bases). The CDR3 has 12 residues. Germline CDR1 is SGHNT and CDR2 is YYREEE (reference sequence). V was trimmed by 3 bases and J by 6 bases, leaving 9 bases between them. CDR3 bases: TGTGCCAGCAGCTACGGCAGGGATGGCTACACCTTC. Translating gives CASSYGRDGYTF. Variable domain in full (rest from reference TRBV5-4 and TRBJ1-2): ETGVTQSPTHLIKTRGQQVTLRCSSQSGHNTVSWYQQALGQGPQFIFQYYREEENGRGNFPPRFSGLQFPNYSSELNVNALELDDSALYLCASSYGRDGYTFGSGTRLTVV.

The rearrangement joins TRBV6-1 to TRBJ2-7; TRBD1 matches 8 bases. CDR3 length: 15 residues. V trimming: 2 bases; J trimming: 7 bases; junction bases outside the gene matches: 10. Germline values: CDR1 MNHNS, CDR2 SASEGT. The CDR3 reads CASSENVQGANEQYF. CDR3 coding DNA: TGTGCCAGCAGTGAAAATGTGCAGGGGGCGAATGAGCAGTACTTC.

The rearrangement uses TRBV28 and TRBJ1-5, with D possibly being TRBD1 (5 bases). Per the germline V gene, CDR1 is MDHEN and CDR2 is SYDVKM. Trimming cost V 1 base and J 5 bases, with 6 bases left between them. This CDR3 spans 13 amino acids. The CDR3 loop is CASSLLGDQPQHF. The CDR3 DNA sequence: TGTGCCAGCAGTTTATTGGGGGATCAGCCCCAGCATTTT. The whole variable domain, remainder taken from reference TRBV28 and TRBJ1-5, is DVKVTQSSRYLVKRTGEKVFLECVQDMDHENMFWYRQDPGLGLRLIYFSYDVKMKEKGDIPEGYSVSREKKERFSLILESASTNQTSMYLCASSLLGDQPQHFGDGTRLSIL.

The chain recombines TRBV6-6 with TRBJ1-4; D possibly corresponds to TRBD1 (5 bases). Per germline, CDR1 MNHNY and CDR2 SVGAGI (reference sequence). The CDR3 runs 13 residues. V was pared by 4 bases and J by 4 bases, with 7 bases between. Written as DNA, the CDR3 is TGTGCCAGCAGTTCGGGGGTTAATGAAAAACTGTTTTTT. This gives the protein CASSSGVNEKLFF.

This clone has just one count. The chain has TRBV6-1 and TRBJ2-7; D call uncertain. The CDR3 loop spans 12 amino acids. The germline V gene has CDR1 MNHNS and CDR2 SASEGT. Trimming cost V 6 bases and J 2 bases, with 8 bases left between them. The CDR3 DNA reads TGTGCCAGCAGGGGATACCCCTACGAGCAGTACTTC. The encoded protein is CASRGYPYEQYF.

The chain links TRBV7-3 to TRBJ1-1; 7 nucleotides agree with TRBD1. CDR1 and CDR2 (germline): SGHTA, FQGTGA. The V segment lost 4 bases and the J segment 2 bases; nucleotides outside the gene matches: 4. The length of the CDR3 is 14 residues. As DNA, the CDR3 is TGTGCCAGCAGCTCCCAGGGGGGCAACACTGAAGCTTTCTTT. Amino acid sequence: CASSSQGGNTEAFF.